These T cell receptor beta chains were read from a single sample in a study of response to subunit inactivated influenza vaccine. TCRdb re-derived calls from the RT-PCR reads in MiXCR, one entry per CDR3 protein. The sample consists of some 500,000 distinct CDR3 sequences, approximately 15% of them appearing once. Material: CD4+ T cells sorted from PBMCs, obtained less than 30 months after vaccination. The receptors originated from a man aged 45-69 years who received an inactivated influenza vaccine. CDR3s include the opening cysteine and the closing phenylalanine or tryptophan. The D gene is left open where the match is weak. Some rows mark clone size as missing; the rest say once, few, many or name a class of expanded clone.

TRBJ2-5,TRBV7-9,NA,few,CASSLTQNQETQYF,TGTGCCAGCAGCTTAACACAGAACCAAGAGACCCAGTACTTC
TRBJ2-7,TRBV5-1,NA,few,CASSAGPLYEQYF,TGCGCCAGCAGTGCGGGGCCACTCTACGAGCAGTACTTC
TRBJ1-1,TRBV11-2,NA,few,CASSLGRTFNTEAFF,TGTGCCAGCAGCTTAGGAAGGACGTTTAACACTGAAGCTTTCTTT
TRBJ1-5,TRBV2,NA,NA,CASSEAGGVQPQHF,TGTGCCAGCAGTGAGGCGGGGGGGGTACAGCCCCAGCATTTT
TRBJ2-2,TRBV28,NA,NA,CASGGQGGWIGGYTGELFF,TGTGCCAGCGGTGGACAGGGCGGTTGGATCGGGGGGTACACCGGGGAGCTGTTTTTT
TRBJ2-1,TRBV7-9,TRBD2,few,CASSSGGLAGVFNEQFF,TGTGCCAGCAGCTCCGGGGGACTAGCGGGAGTTTTCAATGAGCAGTTCTTC
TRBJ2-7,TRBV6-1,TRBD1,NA,CASSPRDRARYEQYF,TGTGCCAGCAGCCCCCGGGACAGGGCAAGGTACGAGCAGTACTTC
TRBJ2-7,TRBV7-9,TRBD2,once,CASSTSGGRTNEQYF,TGTGCCAGCAGCACCAGTGGCGGGAGGACCAACGAGCAGTACTTC
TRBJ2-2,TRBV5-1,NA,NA,CASGRQGRGTGELFF,TGCGCCAGCGGCCGGCAGGGGCGGGGGACCGGGGAGCTGTTTTTT
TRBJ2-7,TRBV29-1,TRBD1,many,CSVALTGGIYEQYF,TGCAGCGTTGCCCTGACAGGGGGGATCTACGAGCAGTACTTC
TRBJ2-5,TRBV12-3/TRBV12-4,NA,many,CASKGGNEETQYF,TGTGCCAGCAAGGGCGGGAACGAAGAGACCCAGTACTTC
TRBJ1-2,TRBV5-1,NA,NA,CASSLNPRNEAYGYTF,TGCGCCAGCAGCTTAAATCCCCGAAACGAGGCCTATGGCTACACCTTC
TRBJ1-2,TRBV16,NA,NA,CASSQSRTDYGYTF,TGTGCCAGCAGCCAATCCCGAACAGACTATGGCTACACCTTC